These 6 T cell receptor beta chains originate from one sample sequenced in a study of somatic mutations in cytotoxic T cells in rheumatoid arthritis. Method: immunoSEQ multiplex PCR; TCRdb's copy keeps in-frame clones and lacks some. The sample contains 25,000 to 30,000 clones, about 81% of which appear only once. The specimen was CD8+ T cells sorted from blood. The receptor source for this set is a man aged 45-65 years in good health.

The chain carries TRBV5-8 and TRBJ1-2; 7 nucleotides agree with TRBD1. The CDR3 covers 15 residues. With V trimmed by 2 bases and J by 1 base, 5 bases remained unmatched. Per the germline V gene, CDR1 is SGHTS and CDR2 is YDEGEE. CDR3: CASSLQGWVNYGYTF. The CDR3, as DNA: TGTGCCAGCAGCTTACAGGGGTGGGTTAACTATGGCTACACCTTC.

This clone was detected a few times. The CDR3: CASSLLGRDEQYF. In nucleotides, the CDR3 is TGTGCCAGCAGCTTACTGGGGCGGGACGAGCAGTACTTC. This chain uses TRBV7-9 with TRBJ2-7, with D possibly being TRBD1 or TRBD2 (5 bases each). Trimming shortened V by 2 bases and J by 5 bases, and 10 bases separated the two germline ends. This CDR3 spans 13 amino acids. The germline V gene encodes CDR1 SEHNR and CDR2 FQNEAQ (reference sequence).

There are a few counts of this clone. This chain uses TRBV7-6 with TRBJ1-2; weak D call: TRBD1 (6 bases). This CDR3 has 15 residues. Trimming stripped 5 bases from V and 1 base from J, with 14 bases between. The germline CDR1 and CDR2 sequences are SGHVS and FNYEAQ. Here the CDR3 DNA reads TGTGCCAGCAGCCCATATCAGGACAGTAACTATGGCTACACCTTC. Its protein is CASSPYQDSNYGYTF.

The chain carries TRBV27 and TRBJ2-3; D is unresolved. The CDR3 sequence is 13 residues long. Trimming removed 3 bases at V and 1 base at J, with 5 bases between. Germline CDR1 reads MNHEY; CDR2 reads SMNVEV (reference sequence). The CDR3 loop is CASSLMGTDTQYF. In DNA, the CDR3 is TGTGCCAGCAGTTTGATGGGCACAGATACGCAGTATTTT.

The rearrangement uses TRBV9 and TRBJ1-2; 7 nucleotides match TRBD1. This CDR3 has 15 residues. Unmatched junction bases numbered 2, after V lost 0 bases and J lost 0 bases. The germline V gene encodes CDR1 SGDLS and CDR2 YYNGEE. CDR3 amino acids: CASSVVGTANYGYTF. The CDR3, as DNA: TGTGCCAGCAGCGTAGTAGGGACAGCTAACTATGGCTACACCTTC.

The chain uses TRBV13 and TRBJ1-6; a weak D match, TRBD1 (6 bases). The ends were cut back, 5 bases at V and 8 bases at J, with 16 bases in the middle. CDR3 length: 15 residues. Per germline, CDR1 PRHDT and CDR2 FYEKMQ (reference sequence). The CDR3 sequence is CASSPWTERDSPLHF. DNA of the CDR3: TGTGCCAGCAGCCCATGGACAGAACGAGATTCACCCCTCCACTTT.